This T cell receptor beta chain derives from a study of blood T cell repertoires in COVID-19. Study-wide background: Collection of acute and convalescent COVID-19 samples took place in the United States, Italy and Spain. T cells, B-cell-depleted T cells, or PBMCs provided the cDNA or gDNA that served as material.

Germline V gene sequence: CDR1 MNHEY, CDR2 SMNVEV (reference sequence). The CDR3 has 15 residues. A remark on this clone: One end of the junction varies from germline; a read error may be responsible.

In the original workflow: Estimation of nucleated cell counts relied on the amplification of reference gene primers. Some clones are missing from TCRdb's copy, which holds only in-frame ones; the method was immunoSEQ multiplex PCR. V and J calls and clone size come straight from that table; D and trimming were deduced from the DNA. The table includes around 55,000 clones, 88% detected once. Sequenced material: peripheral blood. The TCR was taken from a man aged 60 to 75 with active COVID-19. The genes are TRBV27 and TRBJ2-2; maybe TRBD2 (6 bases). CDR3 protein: CVSSLRRGNTGELFF. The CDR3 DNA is TGTGTCAGCAGTTTAAGGAGGGGGAACACCGGGGAGCTGTTTTTT.